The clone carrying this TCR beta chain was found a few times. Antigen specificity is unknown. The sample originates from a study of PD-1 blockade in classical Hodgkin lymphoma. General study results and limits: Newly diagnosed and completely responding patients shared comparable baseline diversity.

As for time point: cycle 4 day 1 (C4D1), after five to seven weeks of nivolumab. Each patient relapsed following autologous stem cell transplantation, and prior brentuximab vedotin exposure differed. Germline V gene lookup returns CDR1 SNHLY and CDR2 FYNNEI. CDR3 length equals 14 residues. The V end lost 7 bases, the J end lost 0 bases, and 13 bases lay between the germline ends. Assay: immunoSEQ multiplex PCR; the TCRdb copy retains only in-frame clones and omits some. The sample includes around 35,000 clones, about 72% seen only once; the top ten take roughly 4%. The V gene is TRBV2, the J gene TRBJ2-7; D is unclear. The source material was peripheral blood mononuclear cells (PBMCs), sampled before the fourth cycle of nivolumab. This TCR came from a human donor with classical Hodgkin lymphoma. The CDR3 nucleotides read TGTGCCAGCACCTACGGTCCGAGCTCCTACGAGCAGTACTTC. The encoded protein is CASTYGPSSYEQYF. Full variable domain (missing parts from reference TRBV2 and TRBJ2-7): EPEVTQTPSHQVTQMGQEVILRCVPISNHLYFYWYRQILGQKVEFLVSFYNNEISEKSEIFDDQFSVERPDGSNFTLKIRSTKLEDSAMYFCASTYGPSSYEQYFGPGTRLTVT.